This paragraph covers one T cell receptor (beta chain) sequence. What it binds is unknown. These data are taken from a study of post-analysis software for immune sequencing data. Study-level findings and limits: Patients had higher frequencies than controls of about 5 TRBV segments, including TRBV5-6, TRBV5-1 and TRBV20-1. Controls had significantly higher normalized Chao1 diversity than multiple sclerosis patients.

Germline CDR1 and CDR2: MNHNS and SASEGT. Trimming removed 4 bases from V and 2 bases from J, with 16 bases in between. The CDR3 consists of 16 residues. TCR beta libraries were prepared from cDNA with unique molecular identifiers. The source material, about 0.9 to 11 million T cells, gave rise to 500,000 or so cDNA molecules. TCRdb itself ran the PCR reads through MiXCR, one entry per CDR3 protein. The repertoire includes some 890,000 distinct CDR3 sequences, about 57% of them detected once, and approximately 4.3% sits in the top ten. The specimen was blood. This chain connects TRBV6-1 to TRBJ2-3; D remains ambiguous. The TCR was taken from a girl aged 10 to 17 with multiple sclerosis. The CDR3 protein is CASSARKESNTDTQYF. CDR3 bases: TGTGCCAGCAGTGCCCGCAAAGAGTCTAACACAGATACGCAGTATTTT.